This record looks at one T cell receptor (beta chain) sequence and its context. Its antigen is not identified. This sample stems from a study of identical twins. The CDR3 covers 16 residues. The ends lost 4 bases at V and 4 bases at J; junction bases unmatched: 10. Germline-derived CDR1 and CDR2 are SNHLY and FYNNEI. TCRdb itself ran the 5' RACE reads through MiXCR, one entry per CDR3 protein. The data hold about 100,000 distinct CDR3 sequences, with roughly 6% observed a single time. General study points: Conclusions leaned on cross-sectional statistical analysis and did not track the same donors over time.

V usage is TRBV2 and J usage is TRBJ1-5; 7 positions match TRBD1. The sequence derives from a woman aged 45-65 years in good health. Sequenced: memory T cells sorted from blood. CDR3 amino acids: CASSVRQGYSNQPQHF. The CDR3, as DNA: TGTGCCAGCAGTGTACGACAGGGCTACTCAAATCAGCCCCAGCATTTT.